The clone carrying this T cell receptor (beta chain) was seen only a few times. The data originate from a study of blood T cell repertoires in COVID-19. At the level of the study: The origin of the acute and convalescent COVID-19 samples was the United States, Italy and Spain. PBMCs, B-cell-depleted T cells, or T cells provided the cDNA or gDNA that made up the material.

Method: immunoSEQ multiplex PCR; TCRdb's copy keeps in-frame clones and lacks some. The sample has about 120,000 clones; around 84% are singletons. The source material was peripheral blood. This clonotype was obtained from a man in his forties with acute or convalescent COVID-19.

The CDR3 spells CASSRGQGGSYEQYF. The CDR3 DNA reads as TGTGCCAGCTCGCGGGGACAGGGGGGCTCCTACGAGCAGTACTTC. The rearrangement links TRBV18 to TRBJ2-7; 11 nucleotides match TRBD1. Per the germline V gene, CDR1 is KGHSH and CDR2 is LQKENI. Trimming removed 6 bases from V and 0 bases from J; junction bases left unmatched: 4. The CDR3 consists of 15 residues.